This T cell receptor (beta chain) originates from a study of regulatory dendritic cells for organ transplantation. Study-wide points: Regulatory dendritic cells appeared to expand memory CD8+ clones less than mature ones. Memory T cells were less diverse than naive, with memory CD8+ most oligoclonal. Between individuals, the alloreactive memory CD8+ T cell pool differed considerably.

Sorted T cells were CFSE-labeled and cultured four to five days with allogeneic regulatory or mature dendritic cells at 1:10. The V end was cut by 2 bases, the J end by 1 base, with 5 bases between. Germline V gives CDR1 KGHSH, CDR2 LQKENI. This CDR3 comprises 13 residues. With respect to this clone: The antigen remains undetermined.

Assay: immunoSEQ multiplex PCR; the TCRdb copy retains only in-frame clones and omits some. The table lists roughly 20,000 clones, around 86% of them singletons. This sequence joins TRBV18 and TRBJ1-1; D is undetermined. This sequence originates from a human donor in good health. Input material: naive CD4+ T cells from blood cultured with dendritic cells. Subset reported: CD45RA+ naive T cells. CDR3 loop: CASSPDPNTEAFF. CDR3 DNA: TGTGCCAGCTCACCAGACCCGAACACTGAAGCTTTCTTT. Together with reference TRBV18 and TRBJ1-1, the CDR3 gives the full variable domain: NAGVMQNPRHLVRRRGQEARLRCSPMKGHSHVYWYRQLPEEGLKFMVYLQKENIIDESGMPKERFSAEFPKEGPSILRIQQVVRGDSAAYFCASSPDPNTEAFFGQGTRLTVV.